Each of the 32 T cell receptor beta chains below was sequenced from the same sample in a study of T cell repertoires in cytomegalovirus infection. TCRdb reanalysed the reads using MiXCR and keeps one entry per CDR3 protein. The table lists hundreds of thousands of distinct CDR3 sequences, 24% of them singletons. The sequencing input was CD8+ T cells from PBMCs. These receptors were collected from a human donor in good health (CMV status not recorded). Some clones in this sample may be carry-over from other donors' samples.

This clonotype was found many times. The chain's CDR3 is CASSMGNLHNEQFF. The CDR3 bases are TGTGCCAGTAGTATGGGGAATTTACACAATGAGCAGTTCTTC. This chain joins TRBV19 and TRBJ2-1; D is ambiguous. V was clipped by 3 bases and J by 5 bases, with 11 bases between them. The CDR3 contains 14 residues. Per germline, CDR1 LNHDA and CDR2 SQIVND (reference sequence). The whole variable domain, filled in from reference TRBV19 and TRBJ2-1, reads DGGITQSPKYLFRKEGQNVTLSCEQNLNHDAMYWYRQDPGQGLRLIYYSQIVNDFQKGDIAEGYSVSREKKESFPLTVTSAQKNPTAFYLCASSMGNLHNEQFFGPGTRLTVL.

The chain employs TRBV7-9 and TRBJ2-7, with D unclear. The CDR3 length is 13 residues. V lost 10 bases and J 1 base, leaving 14 bases between the germline ends. Germline V gene data show CDR1 as SEHNR and CDR2 as FQNEAQ (reference sequence). The CDR3 coding sequence is TGTGCCACCTCCCAGGCGCGTTCCTACGAGCAGTACTTC. Encoded protein: CATSQARSYEQYF. The whole variable domain, filled in from reference TRBV7-9 and TRBJ2-7, reads DTGVSQNPRHKITKRGQNVTFRCDPISEHNRLYWYRQTLGQGPEFLTYFQNEAQLEKSRLLSDRFSAERPKGSFSTLEIQRTEQGDSAMYLCATSQARSYEQYFGPGTRLTVT.

This clonotype was seen only a few times. The gene calls are TRBV6-4 and TRBJ2-4, with 9 bases identical to TRBD1. V shed 6 bases and J 10 bases; nucleotides not matched to a gene: 4. The germline CDR1 and CDR2 sequences are MRHNA and SNTAGT. The CDR3 contains 12 residues. The CDR3 coding sequence is TGTGCCAGCAGGGGACAGGGAGATATTCAGTACTTC. Translated: CASRGQGDIQYF.

This clonotype came up a few times. V usage is TRBV2 and J usage is TRBJ1-2, with 8 bases fitting TRBD1. Germline V gives CDR1 SNHLY, CDR2 FYNNEI. The J segment lost 2 bases and the V segment lost 9 bases, leaving 5 bases of the junction unmatched. This CDR3 is built from 13 residues. The CDR3 coding sequence is TGTGCCAGTGGAGGGGACAGGAACTATGGCTACACCTTC. Encoded protein: CASGGDRNYGYTF.

This clonotype was seen repeatedly, ten times or more. The V call is TRBV7-2, the J call TRBJ1-5; the D is unclear. Germline loops: CDR1 SGHTA, CDR2 FQGNSA. The CDR3 spans 13 residues. V was cut by 2 bases and J by 7 bases, with 9 bases left in between. The CDR3 loop is CASSLLEGQPQHF. The CDR3 DNA reads as TGTGCCAGCAGCTTATTAGAAGGACAGCCCCAGCATTTT.

The CDR3 loop reads CASTAGTGVGYTF. In DNA, the CDR3 is TGTGCCAGCACTGCCGGGACAGGGGTGGGCTACACCTTC. The chain uses TRBV2 and TRBJ1-2; 10 bases fit TRBD1. Trimming took 7 bases from V and 8 from J; bases not matched to a gene: 7. Germline assignment: CDR1 SNHLY and CDR2 FYNNEI. The CDR3 consists of 13 residues.

This chain links TRBV20-1 with TRBJ2-4; TRBD2 aligns across 8 bases. The germline gives CDR1 DFQATT, CDR2 SNEGSKA (reference sequence). The length of the CDR3 is 19 residues. V trimming: 5 bases; J trimming: 0 bases; junction bases outside the gene matches: 18. CDR3 in amino acids: CSAPRGRAGAPLAKNIQYF. The CDR3 nucleotides read TGCAGTGCTCCCCGGGGGCGAGCGGGAGCTCCCCTAGCCAAAAACATTCAGTACTTC.

This clonotype showed up many times. V and J are TRBV4-1 and TRBJ2-7, with D uncertain. Trimming cost V 1 base and J 0 bases, with 7 bases left between them. The germline V gene encodes CDR1 MGHRA and CDR2 YSYEKL. This CDR3 contains 14 residues. The CDR3 reads CASSQVPSSYEQYV. CDR3 DNA sequence: TGCGCCAGCAGCCAAGTACCAAGCTCCTACGAGCAGTACGTC.

This clonotype was recorded many times. The V and J genes are TRBV12-3 or TRBV12-4 and TRBJ1-1; D might be TRBD1 (5 bases). V dropped 8 bases and J dropped 1 base, with 14 bases sitting between them. The CDR3 loop spans 14 amino acids. CDR3 nucleotide sequence: TGTGCCAGCCCCGGGGGAAGTGCGAACACTGAAGCTTTCTTT. It encodes CASPGGSANTEAFF.

J is TRBJ2-2 and V is TRBV12-3 or TRBV12-4, with D tentatively TRBD1 (5 bases). V was pared by 6 bases and J by 4 bases, with 15 bases between. CDR3 length: 15 residues. CDR3 residues: CASSRTYPGTGELFF. CDR3 coding DNA: TGTGCCAGCAGCAGGACATACCCGGGCACCGGGGAGCTGTTTTTT.

This chain joins TRBV4-1 and TRBJ2-1, with unresolved D. Germline loops: CDR1 MGHRA, CDR2 YSYEKL. The V and J ends lost 6 bases and 7 bases respectively, with 10 bases between them. The CDR3 covers 12 residues. The CDR3 nucleotides are TGCGCCAGCAGTGGACGGCAGAATGAGCAGTTCTTC. Translation gives CASSGRQNEQFF.

This clonotype was detected only once. The chain uses TRBV10-2 and TRBJ1-5, with D unclear. Germline V lookup: CDR1 WSHSY, CDR2 SAAADI. The CDR3 is 11 amino acids. Trimming cost V 3 bases and J 6 bases, with 3 bases left between them. The CDR3 DNA sequence: TGCGCCAGCAGTGATGGTCAGCCCCAGCATTTT. This encodes CASSDGQPQHF.

This clonotype appeared many times. The chain is built from TRBV7-8 and TRBJ2-5, with D perhaps TRBD1 (6 bases). CDR3 length: 14 amino acids. V lost 4 bases and J 4 bases, leaving 13 bases between the germline ends. CDR1 and CDR2 from the germline V gene are SGHVS and FQNEAQ. The CDR3: CASSSVDSTETQYF. The CDR3 region has the DNA TGTGCCAGCAGCTCAGTGGACAGTACAGAGACCCAGTACTTC.

This clonotype was picked up a small number of times. The chain has TRBV6-2 or TRBV6-3 and TRBJ2-7, with 10 nucleotides matching TRBD1. CDR3 length equals 14 residues. Germline V gene sequence: CDR1 MNHEY, CDR2 SVGEGT. J was trimmed by 6 bases and V by 6 bases; bases with no gene match: 8. CDR3 bases: TGTGCCAGCAGCCCCGGGACAGGGGTCTCCGAGCAGTACGTC. It specifies CASSPGTGVSEQYV.

This rearrangement joins TRBV4-3 to TRBJ2-1, with TRBD1 identical over 9 bases. With 3 bases clipped from V and 6 bases from J, the junction kept 9 bases outside the gene matches. The CDR3 spans 16 residues. Germline assignment: CDR1 LGHNA and CDR2 YSLEER. CDR3 DNA: TGCGCCAGCAGCCAGTCTTTACGGACAGGGGTCAATGAGCAGTTCTTC. Translated: CASSQSLRTGVNEQFF.

The rearrangement links TRBV29-1 to TRBJ2-7, with 7 bases matching TRBD1. The CDR3 runs to 17 residues. Germline CDR1 SQVTM, CDR2 ANQGSEA. The J segment lost 3 bases and the V segment lost 2 bases, leaving 16 bases of the junction unmatched. CDR3 loop: CSVEQKVDRDPFYEQYF. CDR3 sequence (DNA): TGCAGCGTTGAACAAAAGGTCGACAGGGACCCCTTCTACGAGCAGTACTTC.

About this clonotype itself: A clone one base away is much larger, so this may be a read error. The V gene is TRBV7-6, the J gene TRBJ2-7, with a weak D call TRBD1 (7 bases). CDR3 size: 18 residues. The germline CDR1 and CDR2 sequences are SGHVS and FNYEAQ. The CDR3 DNA follows: TGTCCCAGCAGCTTAGGGGGGCAGCAAGGGGGCCTCGCCTACGAGCAGTACTTC. Protein product: CPSSLGGQQGGLAYEQYF.

The sample holds many counts of this clonotype. The V gene is TRBV7-6, the J gene TRBJ1-2; D is unclear. V was pared by 5 bases and J by 0 bases, with 4 bases between. Germline V gene sequence: CDR1 SGHVS, CDR2 FNYEAQ. The length of the CDR3 is 12 residues. For the CDR3, the DNA is TGTGCCAGCAGCGCAACTAACTATGGCTACACCTTC. The encoded protein is CASSATNYGYTF.

The V and J genes are TRBV19 and TRBJ1-5; TRBD1 aligns across 11 bases. Trimming took 6 bases from V and 0 from J; bases not matched to a gene: 4. Germline values: CDR1 LNHDA, CDR2 SQIVND (reference sequence). The CDR3 extends over 16 amino acids. The CDR3 here is CASSGQGAGSNQPQHF. Here the CDR3 DNA reads TGTGCCAGTAGCGGACAGGGGGCTGGTAGCAATCAGCCCCAGCATTTT.

Ten or more counts support this clonotype. The genes are TRBV7-9 and TRBJ2-7; no definite D call. Per germline, CDR1 SEHNR and CDR2 FQNEAQ (reference sequence). Trimming stripped 2 bases from V and 2 bases from J, with 13 bases between. The CDR3 loop spans 15 amino acids. The CDR3 bases are TGTGCCAGCAGCTTAATTGCAGGTCCGACCTACGAGCAGTACTTC. Protein product: CASSLIAGPTYEQYF.

V is TRBV6-2 or TRBV6-3 and J is TRBJ2-5; 9 nucleotides match TRBD1. CDR1 and CDR2 from the germline V gene are MNHEY and SVGEGT. The CDR3 is 16 amino acids. V shed 7 bases, J shed 2 bases, and the junction held 11 bases outside the gene matches. The chain's CDR3 is CASTNLDRGPQETQYF. Written as DNA, the CDR3 is TGTGCCAGCACCAACCTGGACAGGGGACCTCAAGAGACCCAGTACTTC.

The chain employs TRBV5-4 and TRBJ1-4; D remains ambiguous. CDR3 length: 16 residues. Trimming removed 4 bases at V and 3 bases at J, with 16 bases between. The germline V gene encodes CDR1 SGHNT and CDR2 YYREEE (reference sequence). The CDR3 protein is CASSLRRELSNEKLFF. As DNA, the CDR3 is TGTGCCAGCAGCCTTAGGAGAGAACTCTCTAATGAAAAACTGTTTTTT.

This clonotype has at least ten counts. The chain combines TRBV6-1 with TRBJ2-1, with 11 bases fitting TRBD2. V lost 5 bases and J lost 7; bases outside the gene matches: 10. Germline V gene sequence: CDR1 MNHNS, CDR2 SASEGT. The CDR3 has 16 residues. CDR3 in DNA: TGTGCCAGCAGTCCACTAGCGGGGGACATCCGGAATGAGCAGTTCTTC. Encoded protein: CASSPLAGDIRNEQFF.

This clonotype has just a few counts. Here the CDR3 DNA reads TGCAGTGGGAAGGCTCCGAACACCGGGGAGCTGTTTTTT. Its translation is CSGKAPNTGELFF. The V call is TRBV20-1, the J call TRBJ2-2; D is uncertain. CDR3 length: 13 amino acids. V was shortened by 7 bases and J by 0 bases, with 9 bases between the two germline ends. Germline V gives CDR1 DFQATT, CDR2 SNEGSKA (reference sequence).

There are a few counts of this clonotype. V and J are TRBV27 and TRBJ2-7, with D unresolved. The CDR3 has 12 residues. Germline V lookup: CDR1 MNHEY, CDR2 SMNVEV (reference sequence). V lost 6 bases to trimming and J lost 6 bases, with 12 bases between them. The CDR3 spells CASSPNSFEQYF. The CDR3 DNA is TGTGCCAGCAGCCCAAACAGCTTCGAGCAGTACTTC.

This chain connects TRBV14 to TRBJ2-7; 7 bases map to TRBD1. CDR3 length: 17 residues. After removal of 4 bases from V and 6 bases from J, the junction contained 18 bases not matched to a gene. CDR1 is SGHDN, CDR2 FVKESK, per germline. CDR3 coding DNA: TGTGCCAGCAGCCTTAGAGGAGTAAGAAAGGGGGCTGGCGAGCAGTACTTC. Encoded protein: CASSLRGVRKGAGEQYF.

The chain employs TRBV18 and TRBJ2-7; D remains unclear. CDR3 size: 12 residues. Looked up from germline, CDR1 is KGHSH and CDR2 is LQKENI. Trimming pared 6 bases from V and 6 bases from J, leaving 12 bases between. CDR3 region: CASSHDNGEQYV. CDR3 nucleotide sequence: TGTGCCAGCTCCCACGACAACGGCGAGCAGTACGTC.

V and J are TRBV12-3 or TRBV12-4 and TRBJ2-3; D uncertain. Near its end, the DNA agrees better with TRBJ1-5, so the J call may be wrong. The CDR3 runs 11 residues. The CDR3: CASLSTDTQHF. The CDR3 nucleotides are TGTGCCAGTTTAAGCACAGATACGCAGCATTTT.

The CDR3 nucleotides are TGCAGCGTTGAAGATCGGGTTCCAGAGCTAACCTACAATGAGCAGTTCTTC. Residues: CSVEDRVPELTYNEQFF. V gene TRBV29-1 combines with J gene TRBJ2-1; D unresolved. Germline CDR1 reads SQVTM; CDR2 reads ANQGSEA. V dropped 0 bases and J dropped 2 bases, with 17 bases sitting between them. CDR3 size: 17 residues.

This clonotype came up many times. The chain uses TRBV7-6 and TRBJ2-2, with unresolved D. V shed 1 base and J shed 1 base, with 10 bases lying between them. The CDR3 spans 16 residues. Germline V gene lookup returns CDR1 SGHVS and CDR2 FNYEAQ. The DNA of the CDR3 is TGTGCCAGCAGCTTAGAACAGTCCTTGAACACCGGGGAGCTGTTTTTT. As protein: CASSLEQSLNTGELFF.

This clonotype was counted only a few times. The rearrangement links TRBV29-1 to TRBJ1-4; D is unclear. V was pared by 7 bases and J by 4 bases, with 19 bases between. The CDR3 is 15 amino acids. Germline CDR1 and CDR2: SQVTM and ANQGSEA. The CDR3 DNA follows: TGCAGCGCCCAAATTTACGGGCAGGATAATGAAAAACTGTTTTTT. It codes for CSAQIYGQDNEKLFF.

The V gene is TRBV15, the J gene TRBJ2-2; no clear D gene. Germline V gene lookup returns CDR1 LNHNV and CDR2 YYDKDF (reference sequence). V lost 0 bases and J lost 0, with 5 bases in between. The CDR3 consists of 15 residues. The CDR3 coding sequence is TGTGCCACCAGCAGAGATACGGCGAACACCGGGGAGCTGTTTTTT. The encoded protein is CATSRDTANTGELFF.